The 24 T cell receptor beta chains below were found in one sample sequenced in a study of cytotoxic CD8 clonotypes in ibrutinib-treated CLL. Assay: immunoSEQ multiplex PCR; the TCRdb copy retains only in-frame clones and omits some. This table holds approximately 330,000 clones, around four fifths found once. Sequencing was performed on PBMCs, taken before ibrutinib treatment. The receptors stem from a human donor with chronic lymphocytic leukemia.

The chain is built from TRBV6-1 and TRBJ1-4, with TRBD1 matching over 7 bases. V trimming: 5 bases; J trimming: 4 bases; junction bases outside the gene matches: 4. The CDR3 totals 14 residues. Germline V lookup: CDR1 MNHNS, CDR2 SASEGT. The CDR3 DNA follows: TGTGCCAGCAGTAGACAGGGCAGTAATGAAAAACTGTTTTTT. This sequence encodes CASSRQGSNEKLFF.

The rearrangement links TRBV29-1 to TRBJ2-1; D remains unclear. V shed 7 bases and J shed 0 bases, with 10 bases lying between them. The CDR3 is 13 amino acids. Germline CDR1 is SQVTM and CDR2 is ANQGSEA. The CDR3 spells CSAESPSYNEQFF. CDR3 nucleotide sequence: TGCAGCGCAGAGAGTCCCTCCTACAATGAGCAGTTCTTC.

This clone was found a few times. In nucleotides, the CDR3 is TGTGCCAGCAGTGGTCGCCACCGGACTAGCGGGAGACCCTACGAGCAGTACTTC. Encoded protein: CASSGRHRTSGRPYEQYF. The chain is built from TRBV6-1 and TRBJ2-7, with 13 positions matching TRBD2. There are 18 residues in the CDR3. Losses at the gene ends were 4 bases for V and 2 bases for J; bases not matched to a gene: 11. Germline assignment: CDR1 MNHNS and CDR2 SASEGT.

This sequence joins TRBV19 and TRBJ1-1; 8 nucleotides line up with TRBD1. The CDR3 extends over 15 amino acids. CDR1 is LNHDA, CDR2 SQIVND, per germline (reference sequence). The J segment lost 5 bases and the V segment lost 6 bases, leaving 11 bases of the junction unmatched. CDR3 in DNA: TGTGCCAGTAGATTGATGCAGGGGGCTGGGACTGAAGCTTTCTTT. Its protein product is CASRLMQGAGTEAFF.

As to this clone: Distinct nucleotide sequences in the sample also encode this CDR3. This sequence joins TRBV5-6 and TRBJ1-1; 8 positions match TRBD1. The V segment lost 2 bases and the J segment 5 bases; nucleotides outside the gene matches: 5. Germline V gene lookup returns CDR1 SGHDT and CDR2 YYEEEE. The CDR3 consists of 14 residues. This CDR3 reads CASSFGQGGTEAFF. CDR3 nucleotide sequence: TGTGCCAGCAGCTTCGGACAGGGTGGGACTGAAGCTTTCTTT.

This chain links TRBV9 with TRBJ2-2; 12 nucleotides line up with TRBD2. CDR1 is SGDLS and CDR2 is YYNGEE in the germline V gene. The CDR3 sequence is 16 residues long. Losses at the gene ends were 4 bases for V and 6 bases for J; bases not matched to a gene: 7. DNA of the CDR3: TGTGCCAGCAGCCGTAGACTAGCGGGAGTGTCCGGGGAGCTGTTTTTT. It encodes CASSRRLAGVSGELFF. The complete variable domain, with remaining parts taken from reference TRBV9 and TRBJ2-2, reads DSGVTQTPKHLITATGQRVTLRCSPRSGDLSVYWYQQSLDQGLQFLIQYYNGEERAKGNILERFSAQQFPDLHSELNLSSLELGDSALYFCASSRRLAGVSGELFFGEGSRLTVL.

This sequence joins TRBV2 and TRBJ1-5, with unresolved D. Trimming cost V 1 base and J 0 bases, with 4 bases left between them. Germline CDR1 SNHLY, CDR2 FYNNEI. There are 14 residues in the CDR3. The CDR3 spells CASSEVFSNQPQHF. CDR3 nucleotide sequence: TGTGCCAGCAGTGAAGTATTTAGCAATCAGCCCCAGCATTTT.

The chain couples TRBV6-6 to TRBJ1-2; no firm D call. V was clipped by 3 bases and J by 2 bases, with 13 bases between them. Germline CDR1 and CDR2: MNHNY and SVGAGI (reference sequence). The CDR3 has 15 residues. CDR3 protein: CASSYVPELNYGYTF. The CDR3 DNA reads as TGTGCCAGCAGTTATGTTCCCGAACTAAACTATGGCTACACCTTC.

The rearrangement joins TRBV9 to TRBJ2-3; 7 bases map to TRBD2. Germline CDR1 reads SGDLS; CDR2 reads YYNGEE. The V and J ends lost 4 bases and 3 bases, in that order; junction bases with no gene match: 11. The CDR3 sequence is 16 residues long. In DNA, the CDR3 is TGTGCCAGCAGCTTCTATTCCCGCGGGAGTACAGATACGCAGTATTTT. Translation gives CASSFYSRGSTDTQYF.

As to this clone: The same CDR3 is also encoded by other DNA sequences in this sample. The rearrangement uses TRBV18 and TRBJ2-7; D is unresolved. This CDR3 spans 12 amino acids. The ends were cut back, 2 bases at V and 2 bases at J, with 4 bases in the middle. Germline-derived CDR1 and CDR2 are KGHSH and LQKENI. In DNA form, the CDR3 reads TGTGCCAGCTCACCAGGGACCTACGAGCAGTACTTC. Translation: CASSPGTYEQYF.

The V and J genes are TRBV5-1 and TRBJ2-2, with unresolved D. With 5 bases removed from V and 3 bases from J, the gap between germline ends came to 5 bases. This CDR3 contains 12 residues. Per the germline V gene, CDR1 is SGHRS and CDR2 is YFSETQ. CDR3 sequence (DNA): TGCGCCAGCAGAAATTACACCGGGGAGCTGTTTTTT. Translated: CASRNYTGELFF. The whole variable domain, remainder taken from reference TRBV5-1 and TRBJ2-2, is KAGVTQTPRYLIKTRGQQVTLSCSPISGHRSVSWYQQTPGQGLQFLFEYFSETQRNKGNFPGRFSGRQFSNSRSEMNVSTLELGDSALYLCASRNYTGELFFGEGSRLTVL.

There are a few counts of this clone. The chain employs TRBV7-9 and TRBJ1-2; possible D gene TRBD1, 6 bases. V lost 1 base and J lost 3, with 12 bases in between. CDR3 size: 15 residues. Germline V gives CDR1 SEHNR, CDR2 FQNEAQ (reference sequence). CDR3 coding DNA: TGTGCCAGCAGCTTAGGTGACAGGAGACACTATGGCTACACCTTC. Protein sequence: CASSLGDRRHYGYTF.

This clone has just a few counts. The chain uses TRBV5-1 and TRBJ2-5, with D uncertain. The CDR3 runs to 13 residues. Trimming stripped 1 base from V and 5 bases from J, with 9 bases between. Germline CDR1 SGHRS, CDR2 YFSETQ. The CDR3 bases are TGCGCCAGCAGCTTGAGTCCGTCGGAGACCCAGTACTTC. Amino acids: CASSLSPSETQYF.

This sequence joins TRBV7-7 and TRBJ1-3, with 8 bases fitting TRBD1. This CDR3 spans 20 amino acids. Trimming removed 4 bases from V and 1 base from J; junction bases left unmatched: 18. Germline assignment: CDR1 SSHAT and CDR2 FNYEAQ (reference sequence). CDR3 amino acids: CASSSGTGSKEAGSGNTIYF. CDR3 bases: TGTGCCAGCAGCTCCGGGACAGGTAGTAAGGAGGCCGGGTCTGGAAACACCATATATTTT.

The V gene is TRBV11-2, the J gene TRBJ2-1; D gene uncertain. CDR1 is SGHAT and CDR2 is FQNNGV in the germline V gene. The CDR3 consists of 14 residues. Trimming took 5 bases from V and 7 from J, leaving 15 bases between them. CDR3 sequence (DNA): TGTGCCAGCAGCACACCCCCTTACAATAATGAGCAGTTCTTC. It specifies CASSTPPYNNEQFF.

V usage is TRBV11-3 and J usage is TRBJ2-5; D ambiguous. This CDR3 comprises 12 residues. CDR1 and CDR2 from the germline V gene are SGHNT and YENEEA. Between the trimmed V and J ends, which lost 5 bases and 6 bases, there was a span of 10 bases. The CDR3 loop reads CASSGLGKTQYF. For the CDR3, the DNA is TGTGCCAGCAGCGGCCTGGGGAAGACCCAGTACTTC.

CDR3 in amino acids: CASSSDRLFLPNTEAFF. In DNA, the CDR3 is TGTGCCAGCAGCTCTGACAGGTTGTTTCTTCCGAACACTGAAGCTTTCTTT. The rearrangement links TRBV7-8 to TRBJ1-1; possibly TRBD1 for D (6 bases). V lost 4 bases, J lost 1 base, and 19 bases lay in between. This CDR3 has 17 residues. Germline lookup yields CDR1 SGHVS and CDR2 FQNEAQ.

This clone was counted only a few times. V gene TRBV2 combines with J gene TRBJ2-7; D unresolved. Trimming left V 7 bases short and J 1 base short, with 14 bases between. CDR1 is SNHLY and CDR2 is FYNNEI in the germline V gene. The CDR3 is 14 residues long. For the CDR3, the DNA is TGTGCCAGCATGGCGCAATTGAATTCCTACGAGCAGTACTTC. Translating gives CASMAQLNSYEQYF. The full variable domain, completed using reference TRBV2 and TRBJ2-7, is EPEVTQTPSHQVTQMGQEVILRCVPISNHLYFYWYRQILGQKVEFLVSFYNNEISEKSEIFDDQFSVERPDGSNFTLKIRSTKLEDSAMYFCASMAQLNSYEQYFGPGTRLTVT.

The chain has TRBV7-7 and TRBJ2-1; unclear D gene. Trimming shortened V by 4 bases and J by 6 bases, and 19 bases separated the two germline ends. The germline CDR1 and CDR2 sequences are SSHAT and FNYEAQ (reference sequence). There are 16 residues in the CDR3. The CDR3 coding sequence is TGTGCCAGCAGCTCCGTCGGGCGGAATAAGGCCAATGAGCAGTTCTTC. This codes for CASSSVGRNKANEQFF. Full variable domain (remainder filled in from reference TRBV7-7 and TRBJ2-1): GAGVSQSPRYKVTKRGQDVTLRCDPISSHATLYWYQQALGQGPEFLTYFNYEAQPDKSGLPSDRFSAERPEGSISTLTIQRTEQRDSAMYRCASSSVGRNKANEQFFGPGTRLTVL.

This rearrangement joins TRBV30 to TRBJ2-7; 8 bases are shared with TRBD2. The CDR3 covers 14 residues. V trimming: 0 bases; J trimming: 9 bases; junction bases outside the gene matches: 10. Germline V gene lookup returns CDR1 GTSNPN and CDR2 SVGIG (reference sequence). The CDR3 here is CAWSVQAGDGSQYF. CDR3 bases: TGTGCCTGGAGTGTCCAAGCGGGAGATGGCTCGCAGTACTTC.

The chain couples TRBV25-1 to TRBJ2-7; D possibly corresponds to TRBD1 (5 bases). V was trimmed by 1 base and J by 5 bases, leaving 12 bases between them. The CDR3 spans 14 residues. The V gene's germline CDR1 is MGHDK and CDR2 SYGVNS. The CDR3 reads CASSELGREHEQYF. CDR3 nucleotide sequence: TGTGCCAGCAGTGAATTGGGCAGGGAACACGAGCAGTACTTC.

This clone was observed a few times. The V gene is TRBV2, the J gene TRBJ2-1; D remains unclear. In germline, CDR1 is SNHLY, CDR2 FYNNEI. The CDR3 extends over 11 amino acids. The V end was cut by 7 bases, the J end by 10 bases, with 11 bases between. This CDR3 is CASTHLGEQFF. In DNA form, the CDR3 reads TGTGCCAGCACCCACTTAGGGGAGCAGTTCTTC.

The chain carries TRBV4-3 and TRBJ2-2; 9 bases match TRBD1. Germline V gene lookup returns CDR1 LGHNA and CDR2 YSLEER. This CDR3 is built from 15 residues. V was clipped by 4 bases and J by 4 bases; unmatched bases: 4. The CDR3 protein is CASSLGQGRTGELFF. The DNA for the CDR3 is TGCGCCAGCAGCCTCGGACAGGGGCGCACCGGGGAGCTGTTTTTT.

The V gene is TRBV9, the J gene TRBJ2-5, with TRBD1 identical over 7 bases. From germline, CDR1 is SGDLS and CDR2 YYNGEE. J was trimmed by 0 bases and V by 2 bases; bases with no gene match: 1. This CDR3 spans 14 amino acids. The CDR3 here is CASSVDRDQETQYF. In nucleotides, the CDR3 is TGTGCCAGCAGCGTTGACAGGGACCAAGAGACCCAGTACTTC.